Each of the 22 T cell receptor beta chains below was sequenced from the same sample in a study of blood T cell repertoires in COVID-19 (dated by TCRdb to the early 2020s). Libraries were prepared through the immunoSEQ multiplex PCR assay. Entries here come from immuneACCESS through TCRdb and include only in-frame sequences with V and J called. Some clones fail to appear in such tables; in the studies checked, an unresolved V gene covers under half of the shortfall, and the cause of the remainder is unknown. The sample yields around 180,000 clones; 89% were counted once. The top ten clones comprise about 2.1% of the sample. The material sequenced was PBMCs or T cells enriched from blood (not recorded which). Receptors originate from a woman aged 40-49 years with acute COVID-19.

This clone has a handful of counts. The chain is built from TRBV5-3 and TRBJ1-4; 7 bases align to TRBD1. TRBV5-3 is treated as an ORF (open reading frame) with a function not yet certain. V gave up 3 bases and J gave up 8 bases; unmatched junction bases: 10. This CDR3 region has 15 residues. In DNA form, the CDR3 reads TGTGCCAGAAGCTCTTGGACAGGAGGGAAGGAAAAACTGTTTTTT. It encodes CARSSWTGGKEKLFF.

The rearrangement links TRBV21-1 to TRBJ1-5; TRBD1 was called by the table and not checked on the DNA. TRBV21-1 counts as a pseudogene. The CDR3 extends over 16 amino acids. As DNA, the CDR3 is TGTGCCAGCAGCAAAGGCAGGACAGGGGGCAGACAGCCCCAGCATTTT. Translating gives CASSKGRTGGRQPQHF.

This chain connects TRBV5-1 to TRBJ2-5; TRBD1 might be the D (6 bases). Germline V gene data show CDR1 as SGHRS and CDR2 as YFSETQ. V lost 1 base, J lost 3 bases, and 10 bases lay in between. The CDR3 runs to 14 residues. CDR3 sequence: CASSLLGAEETQYF. CDR3 coding DNA: TGCGCCAGCAGCTTGTTGGGGGCGGAAGAGACCCAGTACTTC.

The chain is built from TRBV18 and TRBJ1-4; 9 bases map to TRBD1. CDR1 KGHSH and CDR2 LQKENI come from the germline V gene. This CDR3 has 15 amino acids. V shed 3 bases, J shed 7 bases, and the junction held 6 bases outside the gene matches. The CDR3 protein is CASSPVTGGGEKLFF. CDR3 nucleotide sequence: TGTGCCAGCTCACCTGTGACAGGGGGAGGTGAAAAACTGTTTTTT.

This clone was seen a single time. This chain joins TRBV18 and TRBJ2-3; D possibly corresponds to TRBD1 (5 bases). CDR3 length: 16 amino acids. Germline V gene lookup returns CDR1 KGHSH and CDR2 LQKENI. The V gene lost 0 bases and the J gene lost 0 bases, with 10 bases spanning the gap. In DNA, the CDR3 is TGTGCCAGCTCACCACCGAGACAGTCTAGCACAGATACGCAGTATTTT. It specifies CASSPPRQSSTDTQYF.

The J gene is TRBJ2-3, the V gene TRBV19; D possibly corresponds to TRBD1 (5 bases). V was pared by 9 bases and J by 4 bases, with 14 bases between. Germline V gene data show CDR1 as LNHDA and CDR2 as SQIVND (reference sequence). This CDR3 has 13 residues. The CDR3 sequence is CASLGAPPDTQYF. CDR3 in DNA: TGTGCCAGCCTAGGGGCCCCCCCAGATACGCAGTATTTT.

This clone was seen a single time. V usage is TRBV12-1 and J usage is TRBJ2-5; TRBD2 is the table's D call, not checked against the DNA. TRBV12-1 is a listed pseudogene. The CDR3 spans 10 residues. CDR3 in amino acids: CASRRETQYF. The CDR3 DNA sequence: TGTGCCAGCCGTCGAGAGACCCAGTACTTC.

V and J are TRBV5-1 and TRBJ1-1, with a weak D call TRBD1 (5 bases). Trimming stripped 3 bases from V and 4 bases from J, with 13 bases between. CDR1 and CDR2 (germline): SGHRS, YFSETQ. CDR3 length: 14 residues. The CDR3 loop is CASSSQLGPTEAFF. CDR3 sequence (DNA): TGCGCCAGCAGCTCCCAATTGGGGCCCACTGAAGCTTTCTTT.

The V and J genes are TRBV11-2 and TRBJ2-7; 7 nucleotides agree with TRBD2. From germline, CDR1 is SGHAT and CDR2 FQNNGV. The CDR3 covers 16 residues. Germline trimming cut 5 bases from V and 2 bases from J; bases unmatched to any gene: 12. CDR3: CASSPERPSGPYEQYF. The CDR3 DNA sequence: TGTGCCAGCAGCCCCGAGAGGCCTAGCGGCCCCTACGAGCAGTACTTC.

The CDR3 DNA follows: TGCAGCGTTGAAGAAGTCCAGGGGGCAAACGGGGAGCTGTTTTTT. Amino acids: CSVEEVQGANGELFF. This chain uses TRBV29-1 with TRBJ2-2, with 8 bases lining up with TRBD1. The CDR3 consists of 15 residues. The germline gives CDR1 SQVTM, CDR2 ANQGSEA. V was clipped by 0 bases and J by 7 bases; unmatched bases: 7.

This sequence joins TRBV7-2 and TRBJ2-7, with D possibly matching TRBD1 (6 bases). This CDR3 spans 15 amino acids. Germline-derived CDR1 and CDR2 are SGHTA and FQGNSA. V was pared by 0 bases and J by 4 bases, with 13 bases between. CDR3 sequence reads: CASSLAETGPYEQYF. The CDR3 coding sequence is TGTGCCAGCAGCTTAGCGGAGACAGGACCATACGAGCAGTACTTC.

The V gene is TRBV4-2, the J gene TRBJ1-2; D remains ambiguous. V was trimmed by 1 base and J by 1 base, leaving 7 bases between them. This CDR3 contains 14 residues. Per the germline V gene, CDR1 is LGHNA and CDR2 is YNFKEQ. The CDR3 sequence is CASSQVAGNYGYTF. CDR3 in DNA: TGTGCCAGCAGCCAAGTCGCGGGTAACTATGGCTACACCTTC.

This clone appeared once. The rearrangement links TRBV19 to TRBJ1-1; D is ambiguous. CDR3 length equals 13 residues. V was clipped by 5 bases and J by 0 bases, with 7 bases between them. CDR1 is LNHDA and CDR2 is SQIVND in the germline V gene (reference sequence). The CDR3 DNA reads as TGTGCCAGTAGTCCGTACATGAACACTGAAGCTTTCTTT. It codes for CASSPYMNTEAFF.

The chain combines TRBV7-9 with TRBJ1-2, with unresolved D. With 1 base removed from V and 2 bases from J, the gap between germline ends came to 11 bases. The CDR3 runs 15 residues. CDR1 is SEHNR, CDR2 FQNEAQ, per germline (reference sequence). CDR3: CASSLGSTLNYGYTF. The CDR3, as DNA: TGTGCCAGCAGCTTAGGTAGTACTTTGAACTATGGCTACACCTTC.

In DNA form, the CDR3 reads TGTGCCAGCAGCCACCTCCTCGGCGAGCAGTACTTC. This sequence encodes CASSHLLGEQYF. This sequence joins TRBV7-9 and TRBJ2-7; D gene ambiguous. V was clipped by 5 bases and J by 6 bases, with 11 bases between them. Germline CDR1 reads SEHNR; CDR2 reads FQNEAQ (reference sequence). This CDR3 comprises 12 residues.

This chain uses TRBV19 with TRBJ1-2; no clear D. Trimming shortened V by 8 bases and J by 3 bases, and 10 bases separated the two germline ends. CDR3 length: 12 amino acids. CDR1 and CDR2 from the germline V gene are LNHDA and SQIVND (reference sequence). The CDR3 reads CASWQDYYGYTF. CDR3 nucleotide sequence: TGTGCCAGTTGGCAGGATTACTATGGCTACACCTTC.

The V gene is TRBV28, the J gene TRBJ1-6; D unresolved. Germline-derived CDR1 and CDR2 are MDHEN and SYDVKM. V dropped 4 bases and J dropped 9 bases, with 16 bases sitting between them. The CDR3 consists of 15 residues. CDR3: CASSSPRGLGSPLHF. The CDR3 DNA reads as TGTGCCAGCAGTTCCCCTAGAGGCCTGGGTTCACCCCTCCACTTT.

The genes are TRBV29-1 and TRBJ2-1; 9 bases line up with TRBD2. Unmatched junction bases numbered 10, after V lost 7 bases and J lost 6 bases. This CDR3 region has 14 residues. Looked up from germline, CDR1 is SQVTM and CDR2 is ANQGSEA. CDR3 nucleotide sequence: TGCAGCGCTCCACCCGCGGGGGGGTTCAATGAGCAGTTCTTC. This codes for CSAPPAGGFNEQFF.

The chain uses TRBV5-1 and TRBJ2-1; 16 nucleotides agree with TRBD2. Germline trimming cut 3 bases from V and 8 bases from J; bases unmatched to any gene: 8. Germline lookup yields CDR1 SGHRS and CDR2 YFSETQ. This CDR3 is built from 17 residues. CDR3 nucleotide sequence: TGCGCCAGCAGCTCGGGACTAGCGGGGGGGCCCGGGCATGAGCAGTTCTTC. Translating gives CASSSGLAGGPGHEQFF.

V is TRBV25-1 and J is TRBJ1-4, with 7 positions matching TRBD1. V was pared by 3 bases and J by 3 bases, with 4 bases of the junction left unmatched. Germline lookup yields CDR1 MGHDK and CDR2 SYGVNS. CDR3 length: 15 residues. Here the CDR3 DNA reads TGTGCCAGCAGTGACCCGACAGGGCCTAATGAAAAACTGTTTTTT. Its protein is CASSDPTGPNEKLFF.

This sequence joins TRBV19 and TRBJ1-1; unclear D gene. The CDR3 runs to 14 residues. Trimming pared 3 bases from V and 0 bases from J, leaving 8 bases between. CDR1 is LNHDA, CDR2 SQIVND, per germline (reference sequence). The CDR3 reads CASSIEGMNTEAFF. The CDR3 coding sequence is TGTGCCAGTAGTATCGAGGGCATGAACACTGAAGCTTTCTTT.

This chain links TRBV5-4 with TRBJ1-1; no reliable D call. The CDR3 length is 14 residues. Germline assignment: CDR1 SGHNT and CDR2 YYREEE (reference sequence). Trimming pared 0 bases from V and 5 bases from J, leaving 11 bases between. DNA for the CDR3: TGTGCCAGCAGCTTGGTTCACAGTAATACTGAAGCTTTCTTT. The encoded protein is CASSLVHSNTEAFF. The complete variable domain, with remaining parts taken from reference TRBV5-4 and TRBJ1-1, reads ETGVTQSPTHLIKTRGQQVTLRCSSQSGHNTVSWYQQALGQGPQFIFQYYREEENGRGNFPPRFSGLQFPNYSSELNVNALELDDSALYLCASSLVHSNTEAFFGQGTRLTVV.